This T cell receptor beta chain is drawn from a study of blood T cell repertoires in COVID-19. Across the whole study: The United States, Italy and Spain supplied acute and convalescent COVID-19 samples.

The CDR3 has 16 residues. Germline CDR1 SGHTA, CDR2 FQGNSA. V was clipped by 4 bases and J by 6 bases; unmatched bases: 14. Per the original methods: Estimation of nucleated cell counts relied on the amplification of reference gene primers. Profiled with immunoSEQ multiplex PCR; TCRdb holds only in-frame clones, not every one. From that table come the V and J calls and clone size; the DNA was used to work out D and trimming. Of some 220,000 clones listed, 80% to 95% are singletons. Sequenced sample: peripheral blood. The chain carries TRBV7-2 and TRBJ1-1, with 7 bases matching TRBD1. The receptor's source is a man younger than 45 with COVID-19, enrolled during active disease. The CDR3 here is CASSSHRGRGGAEAFF. In DNA form, the CDR3 reads TGTGCCAGCAGCTCCCACAGGGGCCGCGGGGGGGCTGAAGCTTTCTTT.